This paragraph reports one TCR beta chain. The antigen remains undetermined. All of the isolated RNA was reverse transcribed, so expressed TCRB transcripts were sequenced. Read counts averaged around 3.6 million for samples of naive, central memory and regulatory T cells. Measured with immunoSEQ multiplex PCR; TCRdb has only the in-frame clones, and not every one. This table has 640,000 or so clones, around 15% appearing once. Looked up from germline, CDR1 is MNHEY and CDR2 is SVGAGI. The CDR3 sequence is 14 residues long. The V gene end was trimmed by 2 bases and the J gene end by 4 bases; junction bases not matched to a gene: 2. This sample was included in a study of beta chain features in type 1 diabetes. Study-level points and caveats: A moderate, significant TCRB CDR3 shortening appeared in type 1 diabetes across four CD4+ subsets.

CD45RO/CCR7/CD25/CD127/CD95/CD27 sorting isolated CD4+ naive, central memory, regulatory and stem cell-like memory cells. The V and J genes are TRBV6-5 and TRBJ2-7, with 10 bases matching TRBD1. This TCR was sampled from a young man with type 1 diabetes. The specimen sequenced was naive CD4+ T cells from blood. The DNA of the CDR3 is TGTGCCAGCAGTTACACGGACAGGGGGTACGAGCAGTACTTC. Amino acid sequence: CASSYTDRGYEQYF.